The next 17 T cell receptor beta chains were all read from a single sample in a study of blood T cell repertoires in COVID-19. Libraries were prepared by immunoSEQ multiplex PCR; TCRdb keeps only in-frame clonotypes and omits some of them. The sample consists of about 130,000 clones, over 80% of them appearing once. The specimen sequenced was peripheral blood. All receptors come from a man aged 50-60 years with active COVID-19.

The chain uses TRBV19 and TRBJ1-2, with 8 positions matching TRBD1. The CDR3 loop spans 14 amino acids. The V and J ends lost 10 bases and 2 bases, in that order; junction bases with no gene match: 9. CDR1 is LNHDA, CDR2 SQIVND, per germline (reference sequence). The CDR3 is CATWDRKRNYGYTF. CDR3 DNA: TGTGCCACTTGGGACAGGAAAAGAAACTATGGCTACACCTTC.

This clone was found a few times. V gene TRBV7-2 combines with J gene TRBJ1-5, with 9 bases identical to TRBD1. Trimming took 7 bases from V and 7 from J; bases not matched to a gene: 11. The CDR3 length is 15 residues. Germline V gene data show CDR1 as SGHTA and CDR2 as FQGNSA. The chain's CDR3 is CASNLGDREGQPQHF. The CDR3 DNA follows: TGTGCCAGCAACCTGGGGGACAGGGAGGGGCAGCCCCAGCATTTT. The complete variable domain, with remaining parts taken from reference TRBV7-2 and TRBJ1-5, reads GAGVSQSPSNKVTEKGKDVELRCDPISGHTALYWYRQSLGQGLEFLIYFQGNSAPDKSGLPSDRFSAERTGGSVSTLTIQRTQQEDSAVYLCASNLGDREGQPQHFGDGTRLSIL.

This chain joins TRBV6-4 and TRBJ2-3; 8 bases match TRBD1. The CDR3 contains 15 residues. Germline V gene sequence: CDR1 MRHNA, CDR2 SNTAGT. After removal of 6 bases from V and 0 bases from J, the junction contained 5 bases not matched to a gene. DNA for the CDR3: TGTGCCAGCAGACAGACAGGGGCTAGCACAGATACGCAGTATTTT. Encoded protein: CASRQTGASTDTQYF.

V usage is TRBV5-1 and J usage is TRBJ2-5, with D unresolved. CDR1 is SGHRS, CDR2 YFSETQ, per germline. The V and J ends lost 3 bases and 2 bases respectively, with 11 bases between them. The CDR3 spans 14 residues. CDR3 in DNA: TGCGCCAGCAGCTATTCGGGTGTACAAGAGACCCAGTACTTC. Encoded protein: CASSYSGVQETQYF.

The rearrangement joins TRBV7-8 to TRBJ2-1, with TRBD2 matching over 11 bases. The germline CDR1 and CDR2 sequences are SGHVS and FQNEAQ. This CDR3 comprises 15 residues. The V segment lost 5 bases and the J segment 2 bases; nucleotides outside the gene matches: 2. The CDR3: CASSRSGGAYNEQFF. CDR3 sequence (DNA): TGTGCCAGCAGCCGTAGCGGGGGGGCCTACAATGAGCAGTTCTTC.

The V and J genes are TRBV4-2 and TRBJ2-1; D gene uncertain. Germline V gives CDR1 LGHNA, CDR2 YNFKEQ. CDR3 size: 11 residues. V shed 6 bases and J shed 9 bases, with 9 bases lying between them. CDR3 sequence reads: CASSLRAEQFF. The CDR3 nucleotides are TGTGCCAGCAGTTTAAGAGCTGAGCAGTTCTTC.

The CDR3 here is CASSRGGELAKNIQYF. For the CDR3, the DNA is TGTGCCAGTAGTAGAGGAGGGGAACTAGCCAAAAACATTCAGTACTTC. The rearrangement uses TRBV19 and TRBJ2-4, with D possibly matching TRBD2 (6 bases). Germline loops: CDR1 LNHDA, CDR2 SQIVND (reference sequence). The germline V and J ends were trimmed by 4 bases and 0 bases, with 13 bases remaining between them. The CDR3 is 16 amino acids. Combining the CDR3 with reference TRBV19 and TRBJ2-4 gives the whole variable domain DGGITQSPKYLFRKEGQNVTLSCEQNLNHDAMYWYRQDPGQGLRLIYYSQIVNDFQKGDIAEGYSVSREKKESFPLTVTSAQKNPTAFYLCASSRGGELAKNIQYFGAGTRLSVL.

The CDR3: CASSQDGGKLFF. The CDR3 nucleotides read TGTGCCAGCAGCCAAGATGGAGGAAAACTGTTTTTT. This chain links TRBV14 with TRBJ1-4; the D is unclear. With 0 bases removed from V and 10 bases from J, the gap between germline ends came to 6 bases. CDR1 is SGHDN, CDR2 FVKESK, per germline. This CDR3 comprises 12 residues.

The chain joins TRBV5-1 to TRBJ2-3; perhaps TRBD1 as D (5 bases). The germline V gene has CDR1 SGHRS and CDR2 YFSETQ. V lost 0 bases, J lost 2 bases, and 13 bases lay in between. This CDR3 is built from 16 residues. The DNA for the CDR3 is TGCGCCAGCAGCTTGGTGGACCAGGGCCCCACAGATACGCAGTATTTT. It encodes CASSLVDQGPTDTQYF. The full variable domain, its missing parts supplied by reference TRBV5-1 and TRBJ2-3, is KAGVTQTPRYLIKTRGQQVTLSCSPISGHRSVSWYQQTPGQGLQFLFEYFSETQRNKGNFPGRFSGRQFSNSRSEMNVSTLELGDSALYLCASSLVDQGPTDTQYFGPGTRLTVL.

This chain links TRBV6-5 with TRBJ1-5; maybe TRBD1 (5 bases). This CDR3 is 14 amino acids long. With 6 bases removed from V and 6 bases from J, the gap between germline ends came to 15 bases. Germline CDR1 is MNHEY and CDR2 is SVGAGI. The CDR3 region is CASRGQGFSQPQHF. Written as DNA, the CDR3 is TGTGCCAGCAGGGGGCAGGGTTTTAGTCAGCCCCAGCATTTT.

The CDR3 DNA follows: TGTGCCAGCAGCGCAGCTACGACAGTTATTGAAGCTTTCTTT. Protein: CASSAATTVIEAFF. The chain recombines TRBV9 with TRBJ1-1; perhaps TRBD1 as D (5 bases). CDR1 is SGDLS, CDR2 YYNGEE, per germline. The CDR3 sequence is 14 residues long. Trimming stripped 3 bases from V and 7 bases from J, with 16 bases between.

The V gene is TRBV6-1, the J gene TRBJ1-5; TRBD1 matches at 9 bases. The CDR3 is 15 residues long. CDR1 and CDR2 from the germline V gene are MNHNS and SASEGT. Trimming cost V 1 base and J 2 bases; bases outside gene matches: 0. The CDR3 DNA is TGTGCCAGCAGTGAAGGGACAGGGGGCAATCAGCCCCAGCATTTT. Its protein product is CASSEGTGGNQPQHF.

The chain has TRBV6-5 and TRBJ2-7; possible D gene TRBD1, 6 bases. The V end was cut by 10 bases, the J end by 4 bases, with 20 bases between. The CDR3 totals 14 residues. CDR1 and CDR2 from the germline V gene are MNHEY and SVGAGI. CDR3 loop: CATAEQGPPYEQYF. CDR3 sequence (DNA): TGTGCCACCGCTGAACAGGGCCCTCCTTACGAGCAGTACTTC.

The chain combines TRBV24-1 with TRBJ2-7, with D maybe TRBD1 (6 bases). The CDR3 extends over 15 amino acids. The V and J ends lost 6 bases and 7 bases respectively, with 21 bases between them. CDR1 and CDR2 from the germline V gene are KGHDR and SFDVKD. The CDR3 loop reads CATSNRAPQLSEQYF. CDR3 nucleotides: TGTGCCACCAGTAACAGGGCCCCCCAACTTAGTGAGCAGTACTTC.

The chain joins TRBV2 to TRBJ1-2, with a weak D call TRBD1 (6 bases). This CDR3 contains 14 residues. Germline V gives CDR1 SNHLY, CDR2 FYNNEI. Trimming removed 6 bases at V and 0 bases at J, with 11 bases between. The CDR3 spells CASSLGQSNYGYTF. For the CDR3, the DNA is TGTGCCAGCAGCCTCGGACAGTCTAACTATGGCTACACCTTC.

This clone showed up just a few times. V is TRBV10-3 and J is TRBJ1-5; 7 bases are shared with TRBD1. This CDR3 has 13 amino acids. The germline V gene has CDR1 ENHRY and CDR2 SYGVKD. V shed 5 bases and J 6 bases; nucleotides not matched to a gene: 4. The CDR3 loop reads CAISRDSSQPQHF. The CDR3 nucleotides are TGTGCCATCAGTAGGGACAGCTCTCAGCCCCAGCATTTT.

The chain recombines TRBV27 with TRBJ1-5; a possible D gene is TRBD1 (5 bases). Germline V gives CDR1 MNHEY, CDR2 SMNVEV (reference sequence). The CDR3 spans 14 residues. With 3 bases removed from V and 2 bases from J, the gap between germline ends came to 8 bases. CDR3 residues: CASSLVRGNQPQHF. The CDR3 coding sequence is TGTGCCAGCAGTTTGGTCAGGGGCAATCAGCCCCAGCATTTT.